This TCR beta chain stems from a study of blood T cell repertoires in COVID-19. Profiling relied on immunoSEQ multiplex PCR, and the TCRdb table lists in-frame clones only, not all of them. The sample records 88,000 or so clones, roughly 77% being singletons. Germline V gene data show CDR1 as MNHEY and CDR2 as SMNVEV (reference sequence). The CDR3 sequence is 15 residues long. J lost 7 bases, V lost 5 bases, and 8 bases had no gene match. The chain links TRBV27 to TRBJ2-1; 10 nucleotides match TRBD2. Material for sequencing was peripheral blood. The source is a human donor in a cohort sampled during active COVID-19. CDR3 protein: CASSLTGLAINEQFF. DNA for the CDR3: TGTGCCAGCAGTCTAACGGGACTAGCGATAAATGAGCAGTTCTTC.